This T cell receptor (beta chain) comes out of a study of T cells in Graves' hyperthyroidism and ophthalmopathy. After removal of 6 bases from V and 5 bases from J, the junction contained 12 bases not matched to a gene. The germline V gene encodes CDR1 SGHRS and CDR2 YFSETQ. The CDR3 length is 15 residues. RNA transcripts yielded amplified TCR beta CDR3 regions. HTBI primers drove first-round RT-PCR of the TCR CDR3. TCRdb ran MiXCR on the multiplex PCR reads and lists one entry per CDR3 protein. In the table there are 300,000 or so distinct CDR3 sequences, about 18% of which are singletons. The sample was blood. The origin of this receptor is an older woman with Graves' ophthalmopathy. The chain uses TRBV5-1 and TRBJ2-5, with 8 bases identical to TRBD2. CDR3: CASKSAGGLGETQYF. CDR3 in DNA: TGCGCCAGCAAATCTGCGGGGGGTCTCGGGGAGACCCAGTACTTC.